These T cell receptor beta chains were read from a single sample in a study of neoadjuvant anti-PD-1 for oral cavity cancer. Clones were read by immunoSEQ multiplex PCR, and TCRdb kept only the in-frame ones, dropping some. This sample has about 15,000 clones, with about 67% found just once. The source was PBMCs, collected before nivolumab (anti-PD-1) treatment. The receptors derive from a person aged 35-79 years with oral cavity squamous cell carcinoma. Each CDR3 is given without its conserved first and last residue. A D gene is named only where the DNA matches it firmly.

D,J,V,CDR3
NA,TRBJ1-5,TRBV2,ASRAQGSGQPQH
TRBD1,TRBJ1-1,TRBV6-4,ASRPDRVMNTEAF
NA,TRBJ2-5,TRBV2,ANRGQIQETQY
TRBD1,TRBJ1-6,TRBV4-1,ASSQEGTGGQPRRLH
NA,TRBJ2-7,TRBV28,ASSLWQFLDSNEQY
NA,TRBJ2-2,TRBV7-8,ASNQRGSRGSTGELF
TRBD1,TRBJ2-7,TRBV2,ASRGGQGLNEQY
TRBD2,TRBJ2-3,TRBV5-1,ASSPGASGGLLAQY
TRBD1,TRBJ1-4,TRBV5-1,ASRVIGGYNEKLF
NA,TRBJ2-7,TRBV5-4,ASSFRAGFNPEQY
TRBD1,TRBJ2-5,TRBV13,ASSSEPGQGTETQY
NA,TRBJ1-2,TRBV28,ATRQENVPVRGYT
NA,TRBJ2-2,TRBV10-3,AISESGGANTGELF
NA,TRBJ2-5,TRBV9,ASSVASRTLQETQY
NA,TRBJ2-3,TRBV10-3,AISEKADTQY
TRBD2,TRBJ2-2,TRBV5-1,ASSLLVAGGHGELF
TRBD2,TRBJ2-1,TRBV5-1,ASSVSGRYGYNEQF
NA,TRBJ1-4,TRBV27,ASSLSLGNDEKLF
NA,TRBJ2-2,TRBV7-3,ASSPDRLRELF
TRBD1,TRBJ1-2,TRBV5-1,ASSKGTGEGYGYT
TRBD2,TRBJ2-1,TRBV5-1,ASSGLAGYNEQF
NA,TRBJ2-2,TRBV6-1,ASSAMGTGELF
NA,TRBJ1-1,TRBV2,ASRGPSGGAEAF